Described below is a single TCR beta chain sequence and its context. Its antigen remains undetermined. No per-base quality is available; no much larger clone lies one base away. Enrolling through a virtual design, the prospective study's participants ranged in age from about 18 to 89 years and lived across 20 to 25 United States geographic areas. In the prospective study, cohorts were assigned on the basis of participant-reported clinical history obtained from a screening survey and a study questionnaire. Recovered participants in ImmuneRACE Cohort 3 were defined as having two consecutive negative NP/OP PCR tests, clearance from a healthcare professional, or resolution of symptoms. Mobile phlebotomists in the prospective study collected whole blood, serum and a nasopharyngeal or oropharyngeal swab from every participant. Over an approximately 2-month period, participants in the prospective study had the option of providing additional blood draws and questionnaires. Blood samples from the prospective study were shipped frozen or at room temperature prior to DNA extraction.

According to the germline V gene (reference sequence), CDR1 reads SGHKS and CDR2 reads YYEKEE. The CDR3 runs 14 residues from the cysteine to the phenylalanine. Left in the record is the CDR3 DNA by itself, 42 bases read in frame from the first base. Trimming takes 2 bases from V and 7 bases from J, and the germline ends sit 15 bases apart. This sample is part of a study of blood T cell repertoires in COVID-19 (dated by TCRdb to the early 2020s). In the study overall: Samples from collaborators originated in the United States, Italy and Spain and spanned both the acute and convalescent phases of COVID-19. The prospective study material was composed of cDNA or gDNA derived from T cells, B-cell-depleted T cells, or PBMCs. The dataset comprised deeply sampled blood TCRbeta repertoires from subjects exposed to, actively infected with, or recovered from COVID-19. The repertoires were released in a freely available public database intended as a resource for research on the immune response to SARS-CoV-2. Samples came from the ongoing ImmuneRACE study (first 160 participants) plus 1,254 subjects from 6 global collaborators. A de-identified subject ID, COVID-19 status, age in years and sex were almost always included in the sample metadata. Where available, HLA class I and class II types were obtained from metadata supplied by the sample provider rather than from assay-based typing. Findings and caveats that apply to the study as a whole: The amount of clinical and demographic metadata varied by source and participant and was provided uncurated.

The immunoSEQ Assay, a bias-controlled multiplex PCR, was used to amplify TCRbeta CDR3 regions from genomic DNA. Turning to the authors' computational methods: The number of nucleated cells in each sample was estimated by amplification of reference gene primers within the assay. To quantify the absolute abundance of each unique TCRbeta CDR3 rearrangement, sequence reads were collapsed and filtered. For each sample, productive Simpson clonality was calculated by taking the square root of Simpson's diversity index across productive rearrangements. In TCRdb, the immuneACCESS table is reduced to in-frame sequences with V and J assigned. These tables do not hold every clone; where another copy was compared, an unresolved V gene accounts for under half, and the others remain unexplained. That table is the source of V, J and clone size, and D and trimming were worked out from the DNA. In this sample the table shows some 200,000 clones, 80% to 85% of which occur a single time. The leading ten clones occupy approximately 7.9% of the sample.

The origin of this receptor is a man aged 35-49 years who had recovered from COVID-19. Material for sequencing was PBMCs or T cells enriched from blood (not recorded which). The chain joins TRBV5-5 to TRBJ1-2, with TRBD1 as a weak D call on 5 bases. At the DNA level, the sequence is TGTGCCAGCAGCTTTAAATTCAGGGAAGGTGGCTACACCTTC. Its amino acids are CASSFKFREGGYTF.